The 24 T cell receptor beta chains reported below all come from one sample, sequenced in a study of OX40 agonist ivuxolimab in advanced cancers. Profiling relied on immunoSEQ multiplex PCR, and the TCRdb table lists in-frame clones only, not all of them. The sample lists tens of thousands of clones; roughly 90% were seen once. The sample here was CD4+ or CD8+ T cells sorted from blood, taken in a trial of the OX40 agonist ivuxolimab. The source is an adult with an advanced solid tumor such as melanoma, head and neck, liver or kidney cancer.

The genes are TRBV5-8 and TRBJ2-2; the D is unclear. The V end lost 1 base, the J end lost 1 base, and 11 bases lay between the germline ends. CDR1 and CDR2 (germline): SGHTS, YDEGEE. The CDR3 covers 16 residues. CDR3 nucleotide sequence: TGTGCCAGCAGCTTGCTGGGGTCAGTGAACACCGGGGAGCTGTTTTTT. This codes for CASSLLGSVNTGELFF.

The chain employs TRBV29-1 and TRBJ1-1, with D tentatively TRBD1 (6 bases). Trimming stripped 4 bases from V and 0 bases from J, with 15 bases between. CDR1 and CDR2 from the germline V gene are SQVTM and ANQGSEA. The CDR3 contains 15 residues. For the CDR3, the DNA is TGCAGCGTTGTTGGGACACTGGGGTTGAACACTGAAGCTTTCTTT. This gives the protein CSVVGTLGLNTEAFF.

The chain has TRBV5-1 and TRBJ1-3; the D is unclear. Germline CDR1 is SGHRS and CDR2 is YFSETQ. Trimming pared 0 bases from V and 4 bases from J, leaving 8 bases between. The CDR3 extends over 14 amino acids. CDR3 DNA sequence: TGCGCCAGCAGCTTGGCTGGAACCGGAAACACCATATATTTT. This gives the protein CASSLAGTGNTIYF.

The rearrangement joins TRBV6-4 to TRBJ1-4; D perhaps matches TRBD1 (5 bases). CDR3 length: 15 residues. Germline V CDR1 and CDR2: MRHNA, SNTAGT. V was pared by 9 bases and J by 8 bases, with 22 bases between. Here the CDR3 reads CARRIRAGVREKLFF. The CDR3 bases are TGTGCCAGGAGGATAAGAGCGGGGGTGCGGGAAAAACTGTTTTTT.

The chain has TRBV5-6 and TRBJ2-5; no clear D gene. Trimming cost V 5 bases and J 5 bases, with 13 bases left between them. The CDR3 spans 13 residues. The V gene's germline CDR1 is SGHDT and CDR2 YYEEEE. CDR3 in DNA: TGTGCCAGCAGTTCACGAGCTTCTGAGACCCAGTACTTC. This codes for CASSSRASETQYF. Supplemented by reference TRBV5-6 and TRBJ2-5, the full variable domain reads DAGVTQSPTHLIKTRGQQVTLRCSPKSGHDTVSWYQQALGQGPQFIFQYYEEEERQRGNFPDRFSGHQFPNYSSELNVNALLLGDSALYLCASSSRASETQYFGPGTRLLVL.

The V and J genes are TRBV7-2 and TRBJ2-5; D is ambiguous. Germline CDR1 is SGHTA and CDR2 is FQGNSA. The CDR3 has 15 residues. V was trimmed by 1 base and J by 1 base, leaving 10 bases between them. The CDR3 protein is CASSLVLGSQETQYF. The CDR3 DNA reads TGTGCCAGCAGCTTAGTATTGGGCAGCCAAGAGACCCAGTACTTC.

The chain carries TRBV18 and TRBJ2-5, with TRBD2 matching over 11 bases. Germline loops: CDR1 KGHSH, CDR2 LQKENI. The CDR3 is 14 residues long. After removal of 4 bases from V and 5 bases from J, the junction contained 3 bases not matched to a gene. Here the CDR3 reads CASSRGTSGETQYF. The CDR3 DNA follows: TGTGCCAGCTCACGAGGGACTAGCGGCGAGACCCAGTACTTC.

The chain employs TRBV28 and TRBJ2-3; D is possibly TRBD1 (6 bases). Per germline, CDR1 MDHEN and CDR2 SYDVKM. The CDR3 has 14 amino acids. The ends were cut back, 5 bases at V and 9 bases at J, with 18 bases in the middle. The CDR3 nucleotides read TGTGCCAGCAGTCCCGGTTTTGGGGGCGGCACGCAGTATTTT. The encoded protein is CASSPGFGGGTQYF. Supplemented by reference TRBV28 and TRBJ2-3, the full variable domain reads DVKVTQSSRYLVKRTGEKVFLECVQDMDHENMFWYRQDPGLGLRLIYFSYDVKMKEKGDIPEGYSVSREKKERFSLILESASTNQTSMYLCASSPGFGGGTQYFGPGTRLTVL.

V usage is TRBV19 and J usage is TRBJ2-3; TRBD1 aligns across 10 bases. The CDR3 totals 15 residues. Germline V lookup: CDR1 LNHDA, CDR2 SQIVND (reference sequence). The ends lost 9 bases at V and 4 bases at J; junction bases unmatched: 10. The DNA for the CDR3 is TGTGCCAGCGGGACAGGGGATGGGACCCCAGATACGCAGTATTTT. Amino acids: CASGTGDGTPDTQYF. Complete variable domain (other parts from reference TRBV19 and TRBJ2-3): DGGITQSPKYLFRKEGQNVTLSCEQNLNHDAMYWYRQDPGQGLRLIYYSQIVNDFQKGDIAEGYSVSREKKESFPLTVTSAQKNPTAFYLCASGTGDGTPDTQYFGPGTRLTVL.

The chain has TRBV10-3 and TRBJ1-4; perhaps TRBD1 as D (6 bases). The germline gives CDR1 ENHRY, CDR2 SYGVKD. The CDR3 runs to 14 residues. V dropped 4 bases and J dropped 5 bases, with 11 bases sitting between them. The chain's CDR3 is CAISAGGHNEKLFF. The CDR3 DNA sequence: TGTGCCATCAGTGCGGGGGGCCACAATGAAAAACTGTTTTTT.

This clone was observed once. The chain carries TRBV7-3 and TRBJ2-2; the D gene is possibly TRBD1 (6 bases). The length of the CDR3 is 16 residues. Trimming removed 0 bases from V and 0 bases from J, with 8 bases in between. CDR1 is SGHTA and CDR2 is FQGTGA in the germline V gene. CDR3 nucleotide sequence: TGTGCCAGCAGCTTAACTTCAGGGGCGAACACCGGGGAGCTGTTTTTT. As protein: CASSLTSGANTGELFF.

J is TRBJ2-5 and V is TRBV30; D gene unclear. Looked up from germline, CDR1 is GTSNPN and CDR2 is SVGIG (reference sequence). The CDR3 loop spans 11 amino acids. V was trimmed by 3 bases and J by 5 bases, leaving 7 bases between them. DNA of the CDR3: TGTGCCTGGAGCCCTGGGGAGACCCAGTACTTC. The encoded protein is CAWSPGETQYF.

This clone was seen once. The chain carries TRBV18 and TRBJ1-4, with D maybe TRBD1 (6 bases). The CDR3 spans 16 residues. V dropped 3 bases and J dropped 2 bases, with 13 bases sitting between them. CDR1 KGHSH and CDR2 LQKENI come from the germline V gene. The CDR3 loop reads CASSPPNRATNEKLFF. The CDR3 DNA reads as TGTGCCAGCTCACCCCCTAACAGGGCGACTAATGAAAAACTGTTTTTT.

The rearrangement links TRBV5-1 to TRBJ1-1, with 9 bases identical to TRBD1. Trimming at V came to 2 bases and at J to 4 bases, leaving 3 bases not matched to a gene. CDR1 is SGHRS, CDR2 YFSETQ, per germline. The CDR3 has 14 residues. CDR3 coding DNA: TGCGCCAGCAGCTTACAGGGGGCGGGCACTGAAGCTTTCTTT. It is translated as CASSLQGAGTEAFF.

The chain has TRBV20-1 and TRBJ2-1; unclear D gene. This CDR3 has 11 amino acids. Trimming removed 0 bases at V and 8 bases at J, with 5 bases between. CDR1 is DFQATT, CDR2 SNEGSKA, per germline (reference sequence). The CDR3 reads CSARDRDEQFF. CDR3 sequence (DNA): TGCAGTGCTAGAGATCGAGATGAGCAGTTCTTC.

The gene calls are TRBV5-4 and TRBJ2-7, with 14 bases aligning to TRBD2. This CDR3 is built from 14 residues. CDR1 and CDR2 (germline): SGHNT, YYREEE (reference sequence). J lost 6 bases, V lost 4 bases, and 3 bases had no gene match. The CDR3 DNA is TGTGCCAGCAGCACGGGACTAGCGGGAGTCGAGCAGTACTTC. It yields the protein CASSTGLAGVEQYF.

The chain is built from TRBV28 and TRBJ1-1; TRBD1 agrees at 10 bases. With 4 bases clipped from V and 3 bases from J, the junction kept 11 bases outside the gene matches. CDR3 size: 17 residues. Germline V gives CDR1 MDHEN, CDR2 SYDVKM. CDR3: CASSSGTGVGMYTEAFF. The DNA of the CDR3 is TGTGCCAGCAGTTCCGGGACAGGGGTAGGAATGTACACTGAAGCTTTCTTT.

J is TRBJ2-1 and V is TRBV10-1, with D possibly being TRBD1 (6 bases). V lost 6 bases and J 7 bases, leaving 16 bases between the germline ends. The CDR3 contains 14 residues. The germline CDR1 and CDR2 sequences are WNHNN and SYGVQD (reference sequence). This CDR3 reads CASSQRTVQNEQFF. CDR3 DNA: TGCGCCAGCAGCCAACGGACAGTCCAAAATGAGCAGTTCTTC.

The chain has TRBV19 and TRBJ2-3; TRBD2 is a possible D gene (6 bases). Trimming took 0 bases from V and 6 from J, leaving 16 bases between them. Germline V gene sequence: CDR1 LNHDA, CDR2 SQIVND (reference sequence). CDR3 length: 16 residues. For the CDR3, the DNA is TGTGCCAGTAGTATAGATAGGGCCATCGCGGGGGATACGCAGTATTTT. Translation: CASSIDRAIAGDTQYF.

This clone appeared a single time. V and J are TRBV28 and TRBJ2-3; 8 bases agree with TRBD2. This CDR3 region has 17 residues. Germline trimming cut 6 bases from V and 2 bases from J; bases unmatched to any gene: 13. Germline CDR1 reads MDHEN; CDR2 reads SYDVKM. The CDR3 reads CASRPGMGRGDTDTQYF. Written as DNA, the CDR3 is TGTGCCAGCAGGCCGGGGATGGGGCGGGGGGACACAGATACGCAGTATTTT.

The chain links TRBV5-1 to TRBJ2-3; TRBD2 aligns across 14 bases. Trimming cost V 3 bases and J 5 bases; bases outside gene matches: 5. CDR3 size: 16 residues. Germline loops: CDR1 SGHRS, CDR2 YFSETQ. CDR3 DNA: TGCGCCAGCAGCTGGGGGACTAGCGGGAGTGGAGATACGCAGTATTTT. Protein sequence: CASSWGTSGSGDTQYF.

This clone was seen more than once but under ten times. This chain links TRBV6-6 with TRBJ2-4; D is ambiguous. Germline CDR1 MNHNY, CDR2 SVGAGI (reference sequence). The CDR3 is 13 residues long. Trimming shortened V by 6 bases and J by 1 base, and 7 bases separated the two germline ends. The CDR3 nucleotides read TGTGCCAGCAGGACCCGGGCCAAAAACATTCAGTACTTC. This translates into CASRTRAKNIQYF.

This chain connects TRBV4-3 to TRBJ2-1; TRBD1 agrees at 8 bases. V dropped 3 bases and J dropped 2; count of bases not matched to a gene: 0. Germline V gene sequence: CDR1 LGHNA, CDR2 YSLEER. CDR3 length: 14 amino acids. CDR3 in amino acids: CASSQTGAYNEQFF. The CDR3 DNA reads as TGCGCCAGCAGCCAGACAGGGGCCTACAATGAGCAGTTCTTC.

The chain carries TRBV30 and TRBJ1-4; D is unresolved. Germline lookup yields CDR1 GTSNPN and CDR2 SVGIG (reference sequence). The CDR3 is 14 amino acids. V dropped 0 bases and J dropped 10 bases, with 15 bases sitting between them. CDR3 residues: CAWSVPQASRKLFF. The CDR3 DNA sequence: TGTGCCTGGAGTGTACCGCAGGCGTCGAGAAAACTGTTTTTT.